This T cell receptor (beta chain) emerged from a study of blood T cell repertoires in COVID-19. J gave up 0 bases and V 6 bases, and 8 bases lay outside the gene matches. Germline CDR1 MNHEY, CDR2 SMNVEV (reference sequence). The CDR3 is made up of 16 amino acids. Profiling relied on immunoSEQ multiplex PCR, and the TCRdb table lists in-frame clones only, not all of them. The data contain hundreds of thousands of clones, about nine tenths of them singletons. The TCR sequence derives from a woman aged 45-60 years who had been exposed to COVID-19. The chain employs TRBV27 and TRBJ1-3, with 7 bases that match TRBD1. Sequenced input: PBMCs or T cells enriched from blood (not recorded which). The CDR3 here is CASSLRGYDSGNTIYF. CDR3 in DNA: TGTGCCAGCAGCCTCAGGGGGTACGACTCTGGAAACACCATATATTTT.